This TCR beta chain originates from a study of Ad26.COV2.S vaccination and SARS-CoV-2 variants. The table came from immunoSEQ multiplex PCR; TCRdb's copy has only in-frame clones and leaves some out. The sample contains roughly 380,000 clones, around nine tenths of which appear only once. Treatment specified: around 19 received Ad26.COV2.S at low or high dose, single or two shots; about five received placebo; per-sample allocation not given. Sampling occurred on day 63 after the first vaccine or placebo injection. This CDR3 comprises 14 residues. V lost 5 bases to trimming and J lost 10 bases, with 17 bases between them. Germline-derived CDR1 and CDR2 are SGHTA and FQGNSA.

Sequenced material: peripheral blood, taken in a trial of Ad26.COV2.S vaccine versus placebo. The origin of this receptor is a person aged 18 to 59 who received the Ad26.COV2.S COVID-19 vaccine or a placebo. The chain carries TRBV7-2 and TRBJ1-4; D not certain. The CDR3 is CASSTGTEIGKLFF. CDR3 DNA sequence: TGTGCCAGCAGCACCGGCACAGAAATAGGAAAACTGTTTTTT.